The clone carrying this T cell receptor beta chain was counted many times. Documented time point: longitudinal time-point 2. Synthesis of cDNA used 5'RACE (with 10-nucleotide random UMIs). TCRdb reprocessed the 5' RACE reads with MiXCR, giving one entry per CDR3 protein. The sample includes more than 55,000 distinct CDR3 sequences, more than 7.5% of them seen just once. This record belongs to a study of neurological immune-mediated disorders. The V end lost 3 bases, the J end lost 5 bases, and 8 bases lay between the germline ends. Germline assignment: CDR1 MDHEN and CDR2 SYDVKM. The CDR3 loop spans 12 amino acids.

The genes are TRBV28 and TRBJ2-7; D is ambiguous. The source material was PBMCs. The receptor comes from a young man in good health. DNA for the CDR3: TGTGCCAGCAGTTTGATGGGTGACGAGCAGTACTTC. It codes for CASSLMGDEQYF. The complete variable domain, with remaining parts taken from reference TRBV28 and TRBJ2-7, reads DVKVTQSSRYLVKRTGEKVFLECVQDMDHENMFWYRQDPGLGLRLIYFSYDVKMKEKGDIPEGYSVSREKKERFSLILESASTNQTSMYLCASSLMGDEQYFGPGTRLTVT.